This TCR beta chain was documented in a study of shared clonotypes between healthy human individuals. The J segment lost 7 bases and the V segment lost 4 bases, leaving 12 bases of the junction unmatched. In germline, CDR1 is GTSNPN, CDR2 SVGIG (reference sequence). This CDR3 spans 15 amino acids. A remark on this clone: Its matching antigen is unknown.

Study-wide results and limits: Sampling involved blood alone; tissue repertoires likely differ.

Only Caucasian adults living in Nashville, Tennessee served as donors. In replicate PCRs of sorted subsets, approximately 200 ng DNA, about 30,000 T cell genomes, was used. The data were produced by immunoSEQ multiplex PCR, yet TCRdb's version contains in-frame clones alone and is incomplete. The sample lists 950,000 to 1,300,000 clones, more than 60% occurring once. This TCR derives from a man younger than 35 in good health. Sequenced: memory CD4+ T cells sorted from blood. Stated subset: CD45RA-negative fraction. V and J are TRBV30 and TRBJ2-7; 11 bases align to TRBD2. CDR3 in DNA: TGTGCCTGGATCCCCGGGACTAGCGGTACGGGAGAGCAGTACTTC. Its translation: CAWIPGTSGTGEQYF.